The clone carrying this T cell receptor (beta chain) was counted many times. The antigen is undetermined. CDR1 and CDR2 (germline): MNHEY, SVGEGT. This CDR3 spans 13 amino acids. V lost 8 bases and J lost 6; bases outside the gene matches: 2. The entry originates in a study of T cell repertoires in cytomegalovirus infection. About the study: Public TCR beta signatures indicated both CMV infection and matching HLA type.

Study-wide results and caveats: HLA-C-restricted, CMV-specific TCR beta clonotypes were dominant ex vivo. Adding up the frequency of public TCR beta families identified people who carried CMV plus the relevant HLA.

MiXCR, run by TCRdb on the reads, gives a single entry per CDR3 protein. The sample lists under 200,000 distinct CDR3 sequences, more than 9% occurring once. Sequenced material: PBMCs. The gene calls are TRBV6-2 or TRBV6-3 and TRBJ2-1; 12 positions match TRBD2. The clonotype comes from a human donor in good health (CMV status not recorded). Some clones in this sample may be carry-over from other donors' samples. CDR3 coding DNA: TGTGCCAGCGGACTAGCGGGACCCAATGAGCAGTTCTTC. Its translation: CASGLAGPNEQFF.